Listed below are T cell receptor beta chains from one sample, sequenced in a study of cytomegalovirus exposure and HLA in healthy donors. Assay used: immunoSEQ multiplex PCR; TCRdb lists only in-frame clones, some missing. The sample has 90,000 to 120,000 clones; 76% are singletons. The sample comprised PBMCs. The receptors were gathered from a woman aged 18 to 35 in good health and CMV-seropositive. CDR3s include the opening cysteine and the closing phenylalanine or tryptophan. Each record gives: V gene, J gene, D gene, clone size, CDR3 protein, CDR3 DNA. The D gene is left open where the match is weak. Where a row states a size, it is once, few, many or the class of an expanded clone; other rows omit it.

TRBV11-2	TRBJ2-7	NA	few	CASSLGSYEQYF	TGTGCCAGCAGCTTAGGTAGCTACGAGCAGTACTTC
TRBV6-6	TRBJ2-3	TRBD2	NA	CASSLAGDLTQYF	TGTGCCAGCAGTCTAGCGGGAGATCTTACGCAGTATTTT
TRBV5-6	TRBJ2-1	NA	NA	CASSLPSVTVNEQFF	TGTGCCAGCAGCTTGCCTAGCGTCACCGTAAATGAGCAGTTCTTC
TRBV10-3	TRBJ2-7	TRBD1	few	CAIREDRELYEQYF	TGTGCCATCAGGGAGGACAGGGAACTGTACGAGCAGTACTTC
TRBV13	TRBJ1-2	NA	NA	CASSSRRNYGYTF	TGTGCCAGCAGCTCGAGGAGAAACTATGGCTACACCTTC
TRBV10-3	TRBJ2-2	NA	NA	CAISAATEHDTGELFF	TGTGCCATCAGTGCGGCGACGGAGCACGACACCGGGGAGCTGTTTTTT
TRBV30	TRBJ2-3	TRBD2	NA	CAWSKLADRDTQYF	TGTGCCTGGAGTAAACTAGCGGACCGCGATACGCAGTATTTT
TRBV28	TRBJ1-2	NA	NA	CASSALQGYGYTF	TGTGCCAGCAGTGCTCTACAGGGCTATGGCTACACCTTC
TRBV5-1	TRBJ2-3	TRBD2	NA	CASSLFSGREGFATQYF	TGCGCCAGCAGCTTGTTTTCAGGGCGGGAGGGCTTCGCGACGCAGTATTTT
TRBV14	TRBJ2-7	TRBD1	NA	CASSQKGQGAYEQYF	TGTGCCAGCAGCCAGAAAGGACAGGGCGCCTACGAGCAGTACTTC
TRBV6-5	TRBJ1-4	TRBD1	few	CASAGTGLEKLFF	TGTGCCAGCGCCGGGACAGGGCTTGAAAAACTGTTTTTT
TRBV5-6	TRBJ2-7	TRBD1	NA	CASSLEAGGEQYF	TGTGCCAGCAGCTTGGAGGCAGGGGGAGAGCAGTACTTC
TRBV19	TRBJ2-7	TRBD1	NA	CATKRRGQGVEQYF	TGTGCCACTAAAAGACGAGGACAGGGGGTCGAGCAGTACTTC
TRBV12-5	TRBJ2-3	NA	NA	CASGLRTETDTQYF	TGTGCTAGTGGACTCCGGACAGAAACAGATACGCAGTATTTT
TRBV2	TRBJ2-7	TRBD2	once	CASYELAGRVYEQYF	TGTGCCAGCTACGAGCTAGCGGGTCGGGTCTACGAGCAGTACTTC
TRBV11-2	TRBJ2-7	TRBD2	NA	CASSLPQASGSHEQYF	TGTGCCAGCAGCTTACCCCAAGCTAGCGGGAGCCACGAGCAGTACTTC
TRBV9	TRBJ2-2	TRBD2	NA	CASSVGAGSRTGELFF	TGTGCCAGCAGCGTGGGAGCGGGGAGTCGTACCGGGGAGCTGTTTTTT
TRBV2	TRBJ1-5	NA	few	CASKEGVSNQPQHF	TGTGCCAGCAAGGAGGGAGTTAGCAATCAGCCCCAGCATTTT
TRBV18	TRBJ1-4	TRBD1	NA	CASSPGQGSREKLFF	TGTGCCAGCTCACCCGGACAGGGGAGTCGAGAAAAACTGTTTTTT
TRBV19	TRBJ1-1	TRBD1	once	CASSMMPDRGFNEAFF	TGTGCCAGTAGTATGATGCCGGACAGGGGATTTAATGAAGCTTTCTTT
TRBV5-1	TRBJ2-1	TRBD2	few	CASSLELAGRRTHNEQFF	TGCGCCAGCAGCTTGGAGTTAGCGGGGAGGAGGACCCACAATGAGCAGTTCTTC
TRBV5-6	TRBJ2-1	NA	NA	CASSLLVRDEQFF	TGTGCCAGCAGCTTACTAGTGCGGGATGAGCAGTTCTTC
TRBV6-6	TRBJ1-2	NA	few	CASSSREGTNYGYTF	TGTGCCAGCAGTTCCCGAGAGGGAACCAACTATGGCTACACCTTC
TRBV7-9	TRBJ1-1	NA	NA	CASSLGGGEGDTEAFF	TGTGCCAGCAGCTTAGGGGGTGGGGAGGGGGACACTGAAGCTTTCTTT
TRBV30	TRBJ2-3	TRBD2	NA	CAWSAGTSGRDTQYF	TGTGCCTGGAGTGCCGGGACTAGCGGGAGGGATACGCAGTATTTT
TRBV4-2	TRBJ1-5	TRBD1	NA	CASSQDGTGLSQPQHF	TGTGCCAGCAGCCAAGACGGGACAGGGTTGAGTCAGCCCCAGCATTTT
TRBV6-5	TRBJ2-5	NA	NA	CASSYGRGTQETQYF	TGTGCCAGCAGTTACGGCAGGGGAACACAAGAGACCCAGTACTTC
TRBV28	TRBJ2-2	NA	once	CASREQGRQPNTGELFF	TGTGCCAGCAGGGAACAGGGTCGCCAACCCAACACCGGGGAGCTGTTTTTT
TRBV5-6	TRBJ1-2	TRBD1	NA	CASSLAGQAYGYTF	TGTGCCAGCAGCTTGGCCGGACAGGCCTATGGCTACACCTTC
TRBV5-6	TRBJ2-7	NA	once	CASTPGVGYEQYF	TGTGCCAGCACCCCGGGGGTGGGGTACGAGCAGTACTTC
TRBV2	TRBJ1-5	TRBD1	NA	CASSTDRERAQPQHF	TGTGCCAGCAGCACTGACAGGGAACGGGCTCAGCCCCAGCATTTT
TRBV6-5	TRBJ2-1	TRBD2	NA	CASSVSGGYNEQFF	TGTGCCAGCAGTGTTAGCGGGGGCTACAATGAGCAGTTCTTC
TRBV5-1	TRBJ2-5	NA	NA	CASSSIREETQYF	TGCGCCAGCAGCTCTATTCGAGAAGAGACCCAGTACTTC
TRBV2	TRBJ2-2	TRBD1	NA	CASTRDRNTGELFF	TGTGCCAGCACCCGGGACAGGAACACCGGGGAGCTGTTTTTT
TRBV5-6	TRBJ2-1	TRBD2	once	CASSFASGSNEQFF	TGTGCCAGCAGCTTCGCTAGCGGGAGTAATGAGCAGTTCTTC
TRBV20-1	TRBJ2-1	NA	NA	CSASDYEQFF	TGCAGTGCTAGTGACTATGAGCAGTTCTTC
TRBV25-1	TRBJ2-3	TRBD2	NA	CASKGTINTDTQYF	TGTGCCAGCAAAGGGACTATAAACACAGATACGCAGTATTTT
TRBV28	TRBJ1-2	TRBD1	NA	CASSQVGTAYGYTF	TGTGCCAGCAGTCAAGTCGGGACAGCCTATGGCTACACCTTC
TRBV6-1	TRBJ1-3	TRBD1	NA	CASKTQGGPGNTIYF	TGTGCCAGCAAAACACAGGGGGGGCCTGGAAACACCATATATTTT
TRBV10-2	TRBJ2-4	NA	NA	CASSDLTIAKNIQYF	TGCGCCAGCAGTGACCTGACTATAGCCAAAAACATTCAGTACTTC
TRBV28	TRBJ1-1	NA	few	CASSLSPRNTEAFF	TGTGCCAGCAGTTTATCGCCTAGGAACACTGAAGCTTTCTTT
TRBV29-1	TRBJ2-7	TRBD2	NA	CSVEGWSGSFREQYF	TGCAGCGTTGAGGGATGGAGCGGGAGTTTCCGCGAGCAGTACTTC
TRBV28	TRBJ2-1	TRBD1	NA	CASSFGQGAWRERYNEQFF	TGTGCCAGCAGTTTCGGACAGGGGGCTTGGCGGGAGAGATACAATGAGCAGTTCTTC
TRBV5-1	TRBJ2-3	TRBD2	NA	CASTFSGTSTDTQYF	TGCGCCAGCACCTTCAGCGGGACTAGCACAGATACGCAGTATTTT
TRBV27	TRBJ2-1	TRBD2	NA	CASSLAGAYNEQFF	TGTGCCAGCAGTTTAGCGGGAGCCTACAATGAGCAGTTCTTC
TRBV5-1	TRBJ2-2	TRBD2	NA	CASSWGLAGAGELFF	TGCGCCAGCAGCTGGGGACTAGCGGGAGCCGGGGAGCTGTTTTTT
TRBV10-3	TRBJ2-3	NA	NA	CAISDITDTQYF	TGTGCCATCAGTGACATCACAGATACGCAGTATTTT
TRBV9	TRBJ1-1	NA	few	CARQARMNTEAFF	TGTGCCAGGCAGGCCCGAATGAACACTGAAGCTTTCTTT
TRBV6-1	TRBJ1-2	NA	once	CASSVDQGSGYTF	TGTGCCAGCAGTGTAGACCAGGGGTCTGGCTACACCTTC
TRBV7-9	TRBJ1-2	TRBD1	NA	CASSSTDRDYGGYTF	TGTGCCAGCAGCTCCACTGACAGGGATTACGGCGGCTACACCTTC
TRBV28	TRBJ2-1	TRBD2	few	CASRQQGLAGYNEQFF	TGTGCCAGCAGGCAACAGGGACTAGCTGGTTACAATGAGCAGTTCTTC
TRBV27	TRBJ2-7	TRBD2	NA	CASSPQTSGSSYEQYF	TGTGCCAGCAGTCCACAGACTAGCGGGAGCTCCTACGAGCAGTACTTC
TRBV11-3	TRBJ2-5	NA	NA	CASSLNAVETQYF	TGTGCCAGCAGCTTAAACGCGGTAGAGACCCAGTACTTC
TRBV4-2	TRBJ2-5	TRBD2	NA	CASSHDLAGQETQYF	TGTGCCAGCAGCCATGACCTAGCGGGCCAAGAGACCCAGTACTTC
TRBV28	TRBJ2-1	NA	NA	CASSERRELVF	TGTGCCAGCAGTGAGCGACGGGAGTTGGTCTTC